The clone carrying this TCR beta chain was seen only a few times. Its target is unknown. The data stem from a study of graft-versus-host responses after intestinal transplantation. TCRdb's table, derived via immunoSEQ multiplex PCR, lists solely in-frame clones and lacks some. Of tens of thousands of clones listed, more than 85% were seen once; the top ten hold roughly 2%. Germline assignment: CDR1 MNHNS and CDR2 SASEGT. Trimming shortened V by 1 base and J by 4 bases, and 7 bases separated the two germline ends. This CDR3 has 13 residues. Study-wide findings and caveats: Within the allografts of patients who had graft-donor T cell macrochimerism, graft-versus-host to host-versus-graft clonal ratios were high.

The sample was unstimulated CD8+ T cells sorted from spleen or lymph node cells, taken before intestinal transplant. V gene TRBV6-1 combines with J gene TRBJ1-1; unclear D gene. This sequence was found in a human donor who received an intestinal transplant. The CDR3 DNA is TGTGCCAGCAGTGAAGGTACTTTCACTGAAGCTTTCTTT. Residues: CASSEGTFTEAFF.